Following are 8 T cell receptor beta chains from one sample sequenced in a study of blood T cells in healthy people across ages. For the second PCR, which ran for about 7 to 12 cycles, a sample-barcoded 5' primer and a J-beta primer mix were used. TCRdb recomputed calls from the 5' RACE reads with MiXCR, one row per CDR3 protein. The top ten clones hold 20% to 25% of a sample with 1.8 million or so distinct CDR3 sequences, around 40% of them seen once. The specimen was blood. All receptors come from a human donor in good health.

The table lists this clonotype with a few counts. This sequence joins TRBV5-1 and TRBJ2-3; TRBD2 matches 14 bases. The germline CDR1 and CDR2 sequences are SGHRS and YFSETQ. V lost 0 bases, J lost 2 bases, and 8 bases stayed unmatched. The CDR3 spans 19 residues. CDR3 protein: CASSLAGTSGGRTTDTQYF. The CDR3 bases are TGCGCCAGCAGCTTGGCCGGGACTAGCGGGGGCCGAACCACAGATACGCAGTATTTT. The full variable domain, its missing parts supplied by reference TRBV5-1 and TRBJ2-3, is KAGVTQTPRYLIKTRGQQVTLSCSPISGHRSVSWYQQTPGQGLQFLFEYFSETQRNKGNFPGRFSGRQFSNSRSEMNVSTLELGDSALYLCASSLAGTSGGRTTDTQYFGPGTRLTVL.

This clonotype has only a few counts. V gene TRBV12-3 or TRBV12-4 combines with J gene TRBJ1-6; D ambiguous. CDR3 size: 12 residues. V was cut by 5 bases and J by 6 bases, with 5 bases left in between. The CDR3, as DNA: TGTGCCAGCAGTAACCCTAATTCACCCCTCCACTTT. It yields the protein CASSNPNSPLHF.

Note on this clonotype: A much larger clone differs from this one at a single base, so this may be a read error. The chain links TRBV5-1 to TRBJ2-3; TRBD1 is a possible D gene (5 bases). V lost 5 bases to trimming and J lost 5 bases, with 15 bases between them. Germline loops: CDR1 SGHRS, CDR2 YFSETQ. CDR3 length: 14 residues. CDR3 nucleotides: TGCGCCAGCAGGCCCAGACAGATTGAAGATACGCAGTATTTT. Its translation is CASRPRQIEDTQYF.

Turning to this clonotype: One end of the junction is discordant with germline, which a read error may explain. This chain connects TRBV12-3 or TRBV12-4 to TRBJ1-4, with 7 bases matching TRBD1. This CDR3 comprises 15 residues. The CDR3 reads CASSRFGTADEKRFF. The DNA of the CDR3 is TGTGCCAGCAGCCGTTTCGGGACAGCGGATGAAAAACGGTTTTTT.

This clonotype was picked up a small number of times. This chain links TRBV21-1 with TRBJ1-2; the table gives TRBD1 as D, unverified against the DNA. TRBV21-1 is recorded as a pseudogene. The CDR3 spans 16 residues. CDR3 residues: CASSKDQGTPNYGYTF. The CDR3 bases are TGTGCCAGCAGCAAAGACCAAGGGACACCTAACTATGGCTACACCTTC.

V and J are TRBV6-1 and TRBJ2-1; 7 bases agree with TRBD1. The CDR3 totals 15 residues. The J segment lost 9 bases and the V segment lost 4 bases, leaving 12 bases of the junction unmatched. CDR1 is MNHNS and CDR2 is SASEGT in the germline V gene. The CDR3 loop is CASSALSGGDGEQFF. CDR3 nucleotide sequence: TGTGCCAGCAGTGCTCTATCAGGGGGAGACGGTGAGCAGTTCTTC.

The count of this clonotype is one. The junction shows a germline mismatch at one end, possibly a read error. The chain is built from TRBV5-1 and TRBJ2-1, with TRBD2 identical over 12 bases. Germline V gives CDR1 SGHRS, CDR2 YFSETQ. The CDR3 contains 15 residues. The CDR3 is CASSLNLAGGGEQFF. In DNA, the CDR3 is TGCGCCAGCAGCTTAAATCTAGCGGGGGGGGGTGAGCAGTTTTTC. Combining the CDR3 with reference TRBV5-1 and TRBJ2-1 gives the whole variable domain KAGVTQTPRYLIKTRGQQVTLSCSPISGHRSVSWYQQTPGQGLQFLFEYFSETQRNKGNFPGRFSGRQFSNSRSEMNVSTLELGDSALYLCASSLNLAGGGEQFFGPGTRLTVL.

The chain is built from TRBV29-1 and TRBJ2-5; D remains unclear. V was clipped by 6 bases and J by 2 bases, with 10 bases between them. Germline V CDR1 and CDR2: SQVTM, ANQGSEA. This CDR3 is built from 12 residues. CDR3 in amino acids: CSVQSAQETQYF. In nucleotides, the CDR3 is TGCAGCGTCCAGTCGGCTCAAGAGACCCAGTACTTC. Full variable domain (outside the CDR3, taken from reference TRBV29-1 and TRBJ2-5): SAVISQKPSRDICQRGTSLTIQCQVDSQVTMMFWYRQQPGQSLTLIATANQGSEATYESGFVIDKFPISRPNLTFSTLTVSNMSPEDSSIYLCSVQSAQETQYFGPGTRLLVL.